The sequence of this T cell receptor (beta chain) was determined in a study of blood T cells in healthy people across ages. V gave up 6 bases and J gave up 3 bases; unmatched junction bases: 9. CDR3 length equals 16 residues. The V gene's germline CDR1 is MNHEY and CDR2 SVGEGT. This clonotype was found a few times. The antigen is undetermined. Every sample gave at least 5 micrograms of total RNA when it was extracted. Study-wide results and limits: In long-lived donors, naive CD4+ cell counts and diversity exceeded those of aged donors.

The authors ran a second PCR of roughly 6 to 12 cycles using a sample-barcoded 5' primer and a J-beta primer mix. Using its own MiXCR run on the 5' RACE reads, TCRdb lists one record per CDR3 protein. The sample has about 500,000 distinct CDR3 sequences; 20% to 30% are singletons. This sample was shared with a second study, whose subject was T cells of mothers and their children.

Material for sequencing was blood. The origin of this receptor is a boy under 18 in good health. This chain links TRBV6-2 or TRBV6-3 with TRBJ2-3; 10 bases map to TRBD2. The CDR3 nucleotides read TGTGCCAGCAGCTCCACCGGGACTAGCGTTACAGATACGCAGTATTTT. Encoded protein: CASSSTGTSVTDTQYF.